These 22 T cell receptor beta chains were all obtained from the same sample, sequenced in a study of vaccination and CD4 T cells after COVID-19. Treatment meaning: approximately nine-day PBMC culture with coronavirus spike peptide pools or control peptides (ViraFEST assay). Their antigens remain unidentified. Cultured CD4+ T cells had their DNA profiled by the Oncomine TCR Beta short-read assay. Each CDR3 protein gets one entry after TCRdb re-called the PCR reads with MiXCR. The sample has 9,500 to 10,000 distinct CDR3 sequences; 45% are singletons. Specimen: CD4+ T cells from blood, cultured in vitro. The receptor source for this set is a human donor who had recovered from COVID-19.

The chain links TRBV7-2 to TRBJ1-2; 7 bases match TRBD1. Germline values: CDR1 SGHTA, CDR2 FQGNSA. J was trimmed by 0 bases and V by 5 bases; bases with no gene match: 6. This CDR3 spans 15 amino acids. The CDR3 coding sequence is TGTGCCAGCAGCGAAGACAGGGTCTCTAACTATGGCTACACCTTC. Residues: CASSEDRVSNYGYTF.

This rearrangement joins TRBV6-1 to TRBJ2-7, with a weak D call TRBD2 (5 bases). The V and J ends lost 4 bases and 0 bases respectively, with 13 bases between them. The CDR3 runs 15 residues. Germline loops: CDR1 MNHNS, CDR2 SASEGT. CDR3 residues: CASSVAGFGSYEQYF. The CDR3 nucleotides are TGTGCCAGCAGTGTCGCGGGCTTTGGCTCCTACGAGCAGTACTTC.

The chain combines TRBV5-1 with TRBJ2-3; TRBD2 agrees at 11 bases. Trimming removed 2 bases from V and 1 base from J; junction bases left unmatched: 6. Germline V gives CDR1 SGHRS, CDR2 YFSETQ. CDR3 length: 17 amino acids. In nucleotides, the CDR3 is TGCGCCAGCAGCTTACAGACTAGCGGGACGCGCACAGATACGCAGTATTTT. Encoded protein: CASSLQTSGTRTDTQYF.

The chain has TRBV30 and TRBJ2-3, with D unresolved. V was trimmed by 5 bases and J by 12 bases, leaving 18 bases between them. Germline V CDR1 and CDR2: GTSNPN, SVGIG (reference sequence). The CDR3 length is 12 residues. This chain's CDR3 is CAWVLSGLRQYF. Here the CDR3 DNA reads TGTGCCTGGGTCTTGTCCGGCTTACGACAGTATTTT.

This clonotype showed up just once. The chain recombines TRBV20-1 with TRBJ1-5; D gene uncertain. V was clipped by 0 bases and J by 0 bases, with 18 bases between them. This CDR3 is 18 amino acids long. The germline CDR1 and CDR2 sequences are DFQATT and SNEGSKA (reference sequence). The CDR3 loop is CSARDRVKAGNSNQPQHF. The CDR3 DNA reads as TGCAGTGCTAGAGATCGGGTAAAGGCAGGAAATAGCAATCAGCCCCAGCATTTT.

The chain combines TRBV12-3 or TRBV12-4 with TRBJ2-7; D remains ambiguous. V dropped 0 bases and J dropped 3 bases, with 21 bases sitting between them. The CDR3 is made up of 18 amino acids. This chain's CDR3 is CASSLAKTSSRIYYEQYF. CDR3 sequence (DNA): TGTGCCAGCAGTTTAGCGAAGACATCCTCCCGGATCTACTACGAGCAGTACTTC.

There are a few counts of this clonotype. This chain joins TRBV6-1 and TRBJ1-2; D may be TRBD1 (5 bases). V was shortened by 5 bases and J by 2 bases, with 12 bases between the two germline ends. Germline lookup yields CDR1 MNHNS and CDR2 SASEGT. CDR3 length: 14 amino acids. The CDR3 coding sequence is TGTGCCAGCAGTAGGACACAGGTGAACTATGGCTACACCTTC. Translation: CASSRTQVNYGYTF.

The chain joins TRBV5-1 to TRBJ1-2; no clear D gene. Germline V CDR1 and CDR2: SGHRS, YFSETQ. CDR3 size: 14 residues. V was shortened by 5 bases and J by 4 bases, with 15 bases between the two germline ends. CDR3 loop: CASSAAGVSYGYTF. In DNA form, the CDR3 reads TGCGCCAGCAGTGCGGCGGGTGTTAGCTATGGCTACACCTTC. The full variable domain, completed using reference TRBV5-1 and TRBJ1-2, is KAGVTQTPRYLIKTRGQQVTLSCSPISGHRSVSWYQQTPGQGLQFLFEYFSETQRNKGNFPGRFSGRQFSNSRSEMNVSTLELGDSALYLCASSAAGVSYGYTFGSGTRLTVV.

The V gene is TRBV18, the J gene TRBJ2-7; 8 bases align to TRBD1. Germline V CDR1 and CDR2: KGHSH, LQKENI. With 2 bases clipped from V and 5 bases from J, the junction kept 5 bases outside the gene matches. The CDR3 spans 14 residues. CDR3: CASSPSRGRDEQYF. CDR3 nucleotide sequence: TGTGCCAGCTCACCAAGCAGGGGGCGCGACGAGCAGTACTTC. Looking up the rest from reference TRBV18 and TRBJ2-7 gives the full variable domain: NAGVMQNPRHLVRRRGQEARLRCSPMKGHSHVYWYRQLPEEGLKFMVYLQKENIIDESGMPKERFSAEFPKEGPSILRIQQVVRGDSAAYFCASSPSRGRDEQYFGPGTRLTVT.

This clonotype has a handful of counts. The CDR3 coding sequence is TGTGCCACCAGTGACAGTGCCACTGAAGCTTTCTTT. Its protein is CATSDSATEAFF. This chain connects TRBV24-1 to TRBJ1-1; D gene uncertain. CDR3 size: 12 residues. Looked up from germline, CDR1 is KGHDR and CDR2 is SFDVKD. Trimming took 4 bases from V and 4 from J, leaving 6 bases between them.

V and J are TRBV4-1 and TRBJ2-5; D not certain. V was clipped by 0 bases and J by 0 bases, with 5 bases between them. The CDR3 runs 14 residues. Germline CDR1 and CDR2: MGHRA and YSYEKL. CDR3 sequence: CASSQEAYQETQYF. The CDR3 DNA sequence: TGCGCCAGCAGCCAAGAGGCCTACCAAGAGACCCAGTACTTC.

The chain links TRBV6-5 to TRBJ1-6; D uncertain. Per the germline V gene, CDR1 is MNHEY and CDR2 is SVGAGI. V lost 2 bases to trimming and J lost 1 base, with 6 bases between them. This CDR3 is built from 15 residues. CDR3 sequence reads: CASSYGTSYNSPLHF. The CDR3, as DNA: TGTGCCAGCAGTTACGGTACATCCTATAATTCACCCCTCCACTTT.

This clonotype was recorded a few times. The chain uses TRBV6-2 or TRBV6-3 and TRBJ1-2; maybe TRBD1 (5 bases). CDR3 size: 16 residues. Looked up from germline, CDR1 is MNHEY and CDR2 is SVGEGT. The germline V and J ends were trimmed by 5 bases and 4 bases, with 20 bases remaining between them. Here the CDR3 reads CASSRALGAEVYGYTF. DNA for the CDR3: TGTGCCAGCAGTAGAGCCCTTGGGGCGGAGGTCTATGGCTACACCTTC.

The chain joins TRBV5-1 to TRBJ1-1; D possibly corresponds to TRBD1 (5 bases). Deletions cut 7 bases from V and 1 base from J, with 14 bases between. Germline loops: CDR1 SGHRS, CDR2 YFSETQ. This CDR3 region has 14 residues. DNA for the CDR3: TGCGCCAGCGGTTGGGGGGAAAAGAACACTGAAGCTTTCTTT. Protein: CASGWGEKNTEAFF.

This clonotype was counted only a few times. This rearrangement joins TRBV20-1 to TRBJ1-1, with a possible D match to TRBD1 (6 bases). Germline assignment: CDR1 DFQATT and CDR2 SNEGSKA (reference sequence). The CDR3 totals 11 residues. Trimming removed 5 bases from V and 4 bases from J, with 8 bases in between. CDR3 DNA sequence: TGCAGTGCTTGGACAGTCACTGAAGCTTTCTTT. Translating it yields CSAWTVTEAFF.

This chain links TRBV20-1 with TRBJ2-2; 8 positions agree with TRBD2. Germline loops: CDR1 DFQATT, CDR2 SNEGSKA (reference sequence). The junction had 10 bases not matched to a gene; V was cut back by 6 bases and J by 4 bases. The CDR3 length is 15 residues. Here the CDR3 reads CSASPSGRFTGELFF. The DNA for the CDR3 is TGCAGTGCATCGCCCAGCGGGAGATTCACCGGGGAGCTGTTTTTT.

The chain links TRBV21-1 to TRBJ1-2; the DNA was not compared with TRBD1, the D call given in the table. TRBV21-1 is described as a pseudogene. The CDR3 covers 15 residues. CDR3 DNA: TGTGCCAGCAGCCCCCGGGACAGGGTAAACTATGGCTACACCTTC. Translating it yields CASSPRDRVNYGYTF.

This rearrangement joins TRBV6-2 or TRBV6-3 to TRBJ2-7, with 10 positions matching TRBD1. V shed 5 bases, J shed 5 bases, and the junction held 6 bases outside the gene matches. Germline V gene data show CDR1 as MNHEY and CDR2 as SVGEGT. There are 14 residues in the CDR3. The CDR3, as DNA: TGTGCCAGCAGTCGTTACGGACAGGGGGACGAGCAGTACTTC. Translated, it gives CASSRYGQGDEQYF.

The chain couples TRBV11-2 to TRBJ1-2; no reliable D call. Between the trimmed V and J ends, which lost 1 base and 8 bases, there was a span of 11 bases. The germline V gene has CDR1 SGHAT and CDR2 FQNNGV. The CDR3 has 13 residues. CDR3 residues: CASSLGAGSGYTF. CDR3 bases: TGTGCCAGCAGCTTAGGGGCGGGCTCAGGCTACACCTTC.

This clonotype was picked up a small number of times. The rearrangement uses TRBV30 and TRBJ1-2; D uncertain. CDR3 length: 11 amino acids. Trimming removed 4 bases at V and 2 bases at J, with 5 bases between. Germline V gives CDR1 GTSNPN, CDR2 SVGIG (reference sequence). As DNA, the CDR3 is TGTGCCTGGATTGAGAACTATGGCTACACCTTC. Translation gives CAWIENYGYTF.

V is TRBV6-2 or TRBV6-3 and J is TRBJ2-3; tentative D call: TRBD2 (6 bases). CDR1 is MNHEY, CDR2 SVGEGT, per germline. V was cut by 3 bases and J by 11 bases, with 12 bases left in between. The CDR3 sequence is 12 residues long. The CDR3 DNA sequence: TGTGCCAGCAGTTATAACCGGGGGTTGCAGTATTTT. It codes for CASSYNRGLQYF.

The sample holds a few counts of this clonotype. The V gene is TRBV27, the J gene TRBJ2-7; tentatively, D is TRBD1 (5 bases). Germline CDR1 is MNHEY and CDR2 is SMNVEV (reference sequence). This CDR3 has 13 amino acids. V was cut by 3 bases and J by 3 bases, with 9 bases left in between. In DNA, the CDR3 is TGTGCCAGCAGTTTTAGTCAGGGCTACGAGCAGTACTTC. The encoded protein is CASSFSQGYEQYF.